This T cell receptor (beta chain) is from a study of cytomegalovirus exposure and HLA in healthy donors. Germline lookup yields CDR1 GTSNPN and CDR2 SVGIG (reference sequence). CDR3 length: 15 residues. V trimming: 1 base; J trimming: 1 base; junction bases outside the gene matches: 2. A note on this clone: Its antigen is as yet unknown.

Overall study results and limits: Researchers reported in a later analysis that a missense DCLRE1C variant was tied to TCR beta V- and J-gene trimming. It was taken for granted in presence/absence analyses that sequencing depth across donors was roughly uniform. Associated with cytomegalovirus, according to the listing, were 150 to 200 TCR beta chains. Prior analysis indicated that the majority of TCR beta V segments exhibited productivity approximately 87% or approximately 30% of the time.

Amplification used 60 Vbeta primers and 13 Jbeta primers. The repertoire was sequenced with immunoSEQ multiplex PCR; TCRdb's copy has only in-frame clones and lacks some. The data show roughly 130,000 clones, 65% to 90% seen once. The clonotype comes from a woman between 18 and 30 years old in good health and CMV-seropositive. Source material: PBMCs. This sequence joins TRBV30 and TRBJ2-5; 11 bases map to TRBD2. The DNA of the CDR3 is TGTGCCTGGAGTGCGGGACTAGCGGCCCAAGAGACCCAGTACTTC. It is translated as CAWSAGLAAQETQYF.